This T cell receptor beta chain is from a study of post-analysis software for immune sequencing data. As for the study in general: Relapsing-remitting, secondary progressive and progressive-relapsing forms made up the multiple sclerosis disease courses.

The CDR3 has 14 amino acids. Germline V lookup: CDR1 SGHKS, CDR2 YYEKEE (reference sequence). V was clipped by 0 bases and J by 8 bases; unmatched bases: 4. Study-level points and caveats: Controls had significantly higher normalized Chao1 diversity than multiple sclerosis patients. Several TRBV segments occurring more often in patients than controls included TRBV5-6, TRBV5-1 and TRBV20-1.

This clonotype was seen a few times. The target antigen is unknown. Sequencing libraries made from TCR beta cDNA carried unique molecular identifiers. The authors obtained roughly 500,000 cDNA molecules from approximately 1 to 10 million T cells. TCRdb ran MiXCR on the PCR reads and lists one entry per CDR3 protein. This table holds about 540,000 distinct CDR3 sequences, roughly 34% found once. The sequencing sample was made of blood. The chain has TRBV5-5 and TRBJ1-4, with 7 bases identical to TRBD1. The sequence was obtained from a girl aged 2-17 years with multiple sclerosis. The CDR3 sequence is CASSLEGAEEKLFF. The CDR3 nucleotides read TGTGCCAGCAGCTTGGAGGGGGCGGAGGAAAAACTGTTTTTT.